This T cell receptor beta chain derives from a study of T cells after yellow fever vaccination (dated by TCRdb to the late 2010s). Study-level background: The SMART-Seq v4 Ultra Low Input RNA kit was used to prepare libraries from fractions with low cell numbers. To follow T-cell clones before and after primary and booster YFV17D yellow fever vaccination, bulk TCR alpha and beta repertoires were sequenced over time. Two healthy male donors, one aged 18 to 29 and one aged 30 to 40 years, made up the cohort. Blood was drawn at multiple timepoints before and after primary and secondary immunization, with bulk PBMC replicates and cell subsets isolated. What the research found in general, with its limitations: Compared with the primary T-cell response, the secondary T-cell response was faster but weaker, reaching its peak on day 5 rather than on day 15. A small share of clonotypes was detected in both CD4 and CD8 compartments, with the overlap likely arising from convergent recombination. Most clones expanded after primary vaccination were re-detected after the booster (around 96% of CD4 and around 88% of CD8), suggesting broad memory maintenance. Because only a couple of donors were included in the study, the extent to which the findings can be generalized is limited. Because abundant contaminating clonotypes from the bulk population could be contained in FACS-sorted repertoires, computational filtering was required.

This clonotype has a handful of counts. The antigen it recognizes is unknown. No base quality values were provided; no much bigger clone lies one nucleotide off. The CDR3 sequence holds 15 residues, the cysteine and phenylalanine included. Of all the DNA, just the CDR3 is kept, 45 bases in frame from base 1. Per the germline V gene, SGHTA is the CDR1 and FQGNSA is the CDR2. The junction carries 18 bases between V and J, which are trimmed by 5 bases and 6 bases respectively. The label giving this sample's treatment or condition can be read as: live attenuated yellow fever vaccine strain. A standard Ficoll-Paque protocol was used to isolate PBMCs from peripheral blood. Dynabeads CD4 and CD8 positive selection kits were used to isolate CD4 and CD8 T-cell fractions. TriZol was used to extract RNA from bulk PBMCs, from CD4 and CD8 fractions, and from dextramer-positive and dextramer-negative fractions. The data were produced on an Illumina NovaSeq 6000. TCR cDNA was made using 5'RACE template switching, a step that added a universal primer site and unique molecular identifiers. cDNA synthesis was primed from both the TCR alpha and TCR beta constant segments. Library amplification involved two PCR steps, and the second step added sample barcodes and sequencing adapters. Sequencing of libraries was done on Illumina HiSeq 2500 (2x100 bp) or NovaSeq (2x150 bp). The study's processing was this. Demultiplexing of reads and collapsing into UMI consensus sequences were performed with MIGEC, and V(D)J alignment was carried out with MiXCR. Vaccine-responding clonotypes were identified with edgeR using replicate PBMC samples, with FDR below 0.01 and a log2 fold change above 5 up to day 15 being required. CD4 or CD8 identity was assigned to each bulk clonotype according to whether the clonotype was present at higher abundance in the sequenced CD4 repertoire or the sequenced CD8 repertoire. TCRdb ran its own pipeline on the public reads, namely fastp trimming at Q25 and MiXCR clone calling, and kept in-frame beta chains. For every CDR3 protein sequence, its rows merge into one entry that carries the most common genes and DNA. The V and J calls, along with clone size, are taken from TCRdb and not from the paper's own processing. In this sample the table shows 340,000 or so distinct CDR3 sequences, around an eighth of which occur a single time. 3.2% of the sample is in the top ten clones.

This specimen was CD4+ T cells sorted from PBMCs, taken 15 days after the yellow fever booster vaccination. This TCR was recovered from a man aged 18 to 29 who received the YFV17D yellow fever vaccine. The chain was built from TRBV7-2 and TRBJ2-3, with a tentative D call of TRBD1 or TRBD2, each matching 5 bases. This receptor carries the CDR3 CASSLTGTKGDTQYF. The nucleotides read TGTGCCAGCAGCCTTACCGGGACGAAAGGTGATACGCAGTATTTT. Extended through the reference TRBV7-2 and TRBJ2-3 proteins, this CDR3 yields the full variable domain: GAGVSQSPSNKVTEKGKDVELRCDPISGHTALYWYRQSLGQGLEFLIYFQGNSAPDKSGLPSDRFSAERTGGSVSTLTIQRTQQEDSAVYLCASSLTGTKGDTQYFGPGTRLTVL.